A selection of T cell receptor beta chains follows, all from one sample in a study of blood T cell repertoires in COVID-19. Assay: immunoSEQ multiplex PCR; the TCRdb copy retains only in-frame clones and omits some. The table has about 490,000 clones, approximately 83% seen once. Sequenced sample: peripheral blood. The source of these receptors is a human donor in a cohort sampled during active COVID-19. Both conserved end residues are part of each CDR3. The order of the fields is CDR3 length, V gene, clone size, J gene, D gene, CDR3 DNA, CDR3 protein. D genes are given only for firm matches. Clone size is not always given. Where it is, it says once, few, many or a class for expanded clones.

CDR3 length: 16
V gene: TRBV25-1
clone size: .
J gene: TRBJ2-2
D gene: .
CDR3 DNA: TGTGCCAGCAGTGAAGGCCGCGGGGGCGTCTTTAGGGAGCTGTTTTTT
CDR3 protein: CASSEGRGGVFRELFF

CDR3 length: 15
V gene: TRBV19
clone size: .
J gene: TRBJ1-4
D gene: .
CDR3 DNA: TGTGCCAGTAGTATGGGGAGGAGAGCTAATGAAAAACTGTTTTTT
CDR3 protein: CASSMGRRANEKLFF

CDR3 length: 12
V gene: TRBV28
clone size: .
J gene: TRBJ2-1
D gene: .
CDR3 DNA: TGTGCCAGCAGCCGGACTCGAGATGAGCAGTTCTTC
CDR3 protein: CASSRTRDEQFF

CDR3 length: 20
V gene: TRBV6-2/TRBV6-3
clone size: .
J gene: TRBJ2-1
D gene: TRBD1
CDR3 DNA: TGTGCCAGCAGTGACACAGGGGGCGGACGGGGCCCAAGCTCCTACAATGAGCAGTTCTTC
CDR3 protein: CASSDTGGGRGPSSYNEQFF

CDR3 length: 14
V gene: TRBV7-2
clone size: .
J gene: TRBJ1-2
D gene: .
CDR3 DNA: TGTGCCAGCAGCTTAGAGGAACAGGTGTATGGCTACACCTTC
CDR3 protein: CASSLEEQVYGYTF

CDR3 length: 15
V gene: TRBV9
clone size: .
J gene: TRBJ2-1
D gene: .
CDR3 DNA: TGTGCCAGCAGCGTAGATCTCATGCGGGACAATGAGCAGTTCTTC
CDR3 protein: CASSVDLMRDNEQFF

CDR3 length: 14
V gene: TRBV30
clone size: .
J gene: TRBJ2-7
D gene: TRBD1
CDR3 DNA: TGTGCCTGGAGTTGGGACAGGGCTTCCTACGAGCAGTACTTC
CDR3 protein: CAWSWDRASYEQYF

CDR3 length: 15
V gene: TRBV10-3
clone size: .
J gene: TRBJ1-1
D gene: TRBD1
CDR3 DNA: TGTGCCATCAATTCGGACAGGGGGCCTGACACTGAAGCTTTCTTT
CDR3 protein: CAINSDRGPDTEAFF

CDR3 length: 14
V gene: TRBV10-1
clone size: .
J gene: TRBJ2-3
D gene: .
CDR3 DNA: TGCGCCAGCAGTGACTTGACAGTTGGAGATACGCAGTATTTT
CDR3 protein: CASSDLTVGDTQYF

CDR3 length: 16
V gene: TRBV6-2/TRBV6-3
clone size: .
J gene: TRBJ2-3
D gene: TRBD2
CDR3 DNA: TGTGCCAGCAGTAACCTACTAGCGCCCAAGGGGGATACGCAGTATTTT
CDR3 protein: CASSNLLAPKGDTQYF

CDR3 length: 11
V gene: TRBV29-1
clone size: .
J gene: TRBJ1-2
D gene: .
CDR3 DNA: TGCAGCGTTGAGTCGGGCTATGGCTACACCTTC
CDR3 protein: CSVESGYGYTF

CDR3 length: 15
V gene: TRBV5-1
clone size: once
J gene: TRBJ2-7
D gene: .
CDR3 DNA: TGCGCCAGCAGCGCCCAATACCTAGATACGGGCGAGCAGTACTTC
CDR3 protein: CASSAQYLDTGEQYF

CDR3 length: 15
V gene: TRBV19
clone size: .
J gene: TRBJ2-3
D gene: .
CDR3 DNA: TGTGCCAGTAGTACGCAGTCCCCTAGCACAGATACGCAGTATTTT
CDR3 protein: CASSTQSPSTDTQYF

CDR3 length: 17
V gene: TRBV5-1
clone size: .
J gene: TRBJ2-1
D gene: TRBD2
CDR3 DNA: TGCGCCAGCAGCCACAACTACCGGGGGGACGCCTACAATGAGCAGTTCTTC
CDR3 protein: CASSHNYRGDAYNEQFF

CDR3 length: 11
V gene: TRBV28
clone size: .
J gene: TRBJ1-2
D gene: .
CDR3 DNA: TGTGCCAGCACCCGGGAGTATGGCTACACCTTC
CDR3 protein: CASTREYGYTF

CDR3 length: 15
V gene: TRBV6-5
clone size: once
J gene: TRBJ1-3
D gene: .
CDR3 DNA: TGTGCCAGCAGCCCCGACGGGGTTTCTGGAAACACCATATATTTT
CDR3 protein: CASSPDGVSGNTIYF

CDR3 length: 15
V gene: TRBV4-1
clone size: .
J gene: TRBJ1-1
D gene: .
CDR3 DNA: TGCGCCAGCAGCCTCCGAATGGGGGGGTACACTGAAGCTTTCTTT
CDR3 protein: CASSLRMGGYTEAFF

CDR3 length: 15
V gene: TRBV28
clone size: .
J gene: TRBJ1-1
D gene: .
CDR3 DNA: TGTGCCAGCAGAAGGCCAGGGTACATGAACACTGAAGCTTTCTTT
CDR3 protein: CASRRPGYMNTEAFF

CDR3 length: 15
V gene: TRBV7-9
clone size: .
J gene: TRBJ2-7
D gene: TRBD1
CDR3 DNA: TGTGCCAGCAGCCGCGCGGGGACAGGGCTCTACGAGCAGTACTTC
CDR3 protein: CASSRAGTGLYEQYF

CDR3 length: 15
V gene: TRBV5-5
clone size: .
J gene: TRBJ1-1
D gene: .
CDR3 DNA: TGTGCCAGCAGCTTGGAGACCCCTACAGTCGCTGAAGCTTTCTTT
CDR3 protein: CASSLETPTVAEAFF

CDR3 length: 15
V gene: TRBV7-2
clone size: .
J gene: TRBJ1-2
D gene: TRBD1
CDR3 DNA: TGTGCCAGCAGCCCTCCGGGACAGGGAAGGTTCGGCTACACCTTC
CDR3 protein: CASSPPGQGRFGYTF

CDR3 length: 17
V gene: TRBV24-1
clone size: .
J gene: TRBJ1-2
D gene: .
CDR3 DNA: TGTGCCACCAGTGATTTATTTACCGGGGCGGGAAACTATGGCTACACCTTC
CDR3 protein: CATSDLFTGAGNYGYTF

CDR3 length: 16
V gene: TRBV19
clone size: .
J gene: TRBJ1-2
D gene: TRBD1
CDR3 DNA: TGTGCCAGTAGTATGCTTAGGGACAGCACTAACTATGGCTACACCTTC
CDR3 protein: CASSMLRDSTNYGYTF

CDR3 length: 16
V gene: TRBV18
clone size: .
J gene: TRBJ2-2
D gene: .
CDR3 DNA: TGTGCCAGCTCACCTAGTCAATCGGCCGGGGCCGGGGAGCTGTTTTTT
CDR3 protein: CASSPSQSAGAGELFF

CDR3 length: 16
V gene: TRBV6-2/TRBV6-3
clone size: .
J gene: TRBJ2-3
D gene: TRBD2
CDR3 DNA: TGTGCCAGCAGTTCGGGACTAGCGGGAGGAGAAGATACGCAGTATTTT
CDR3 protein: CASSSGLAGGEDTQYF

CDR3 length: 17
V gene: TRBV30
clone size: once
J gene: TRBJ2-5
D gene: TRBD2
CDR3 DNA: TGTGCCTGGAGCCGCGGGGGCGGGAGGGCCTATGGAGAGACCCAGTACTTC
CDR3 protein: CAWSRGGGRAYGETQYF

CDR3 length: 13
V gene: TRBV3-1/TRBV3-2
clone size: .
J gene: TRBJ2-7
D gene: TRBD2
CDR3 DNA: TGTGCCAGCAGCATACTAGCGGGAGACGAGCAGTACTTC
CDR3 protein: CASSILAGDEQYF

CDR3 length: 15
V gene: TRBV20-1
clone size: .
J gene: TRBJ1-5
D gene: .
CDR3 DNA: TGCAGTGCTAGTGGTCGGACTTATAGCAATCAGCCCCAGCATTTT
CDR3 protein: CSASGRTYSNQPQHF

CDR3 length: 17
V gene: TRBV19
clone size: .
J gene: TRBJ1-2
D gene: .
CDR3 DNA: TGTGCCAGTAGTGGGAAGTCGAGGGCGGAAGAAAACTATGGCTACACCTTC
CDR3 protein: CASSGKSRAEENYGYTF

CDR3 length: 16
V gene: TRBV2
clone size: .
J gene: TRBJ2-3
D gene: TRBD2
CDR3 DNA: TGTGCCAGCAGTCCACTCCTAGCGGGAGGCCGGTATACGCAGTATTTT
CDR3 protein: CASSPLLAGGRYTQYF

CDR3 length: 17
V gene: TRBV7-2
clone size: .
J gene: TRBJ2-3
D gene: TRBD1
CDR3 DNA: TGTGCCAGCAGCTGGGTAAGGACAGGAGCTAGCACAGATACGCAGTATTTT
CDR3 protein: CASSWVRTGASTDTQYF

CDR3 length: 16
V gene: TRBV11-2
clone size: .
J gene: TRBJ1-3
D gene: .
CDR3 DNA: TGTGCCAGCAGCTATGTAAGGGGTTCCTCTGGAAACACCATATATTTT
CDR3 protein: CASSYVRGSSGNTIYF

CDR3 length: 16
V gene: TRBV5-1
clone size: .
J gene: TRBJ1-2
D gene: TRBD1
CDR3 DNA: TGCGCCAGCAGCCCTGCAGGGGGCGCGGAGGTCGGAGGCTACACCTTC
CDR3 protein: CASSPAGGAEVGGYTF

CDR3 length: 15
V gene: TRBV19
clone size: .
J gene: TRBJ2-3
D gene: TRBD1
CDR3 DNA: TGTGCCAGTAGTATCGGGACAGGGGCGGCAGATACGCAGTATTTT
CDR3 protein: CASSIGTGAADTQYF

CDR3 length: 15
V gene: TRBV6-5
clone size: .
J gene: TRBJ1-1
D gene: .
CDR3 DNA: TGTGCCAGTTACTGGGGGGGGACTCAGAACACTGAAGCTTTCTTT
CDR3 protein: CASYWGGTQNTEAFF

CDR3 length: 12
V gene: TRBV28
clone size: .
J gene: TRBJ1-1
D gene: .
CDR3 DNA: TGTGCCAGCAGTTCAGGGAACACTGAAGCTTTCTTT
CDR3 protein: CASSSGNTEAFF

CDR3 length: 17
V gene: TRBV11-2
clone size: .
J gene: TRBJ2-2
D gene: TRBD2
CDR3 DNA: TGTGCCAGCAGCTCGAGGACTAGCGGGAGCGGTGCCGGGGAGCTGTTTTTT
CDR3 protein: CASSSRTSGSGAGELFF

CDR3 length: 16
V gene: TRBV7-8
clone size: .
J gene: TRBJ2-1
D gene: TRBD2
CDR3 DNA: TGTGCCAGCAGCTTAGTAAAGCTAGCGGGAAATAATGAGCAGTTCTTC
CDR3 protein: CASSLVKLAGNNEQFF

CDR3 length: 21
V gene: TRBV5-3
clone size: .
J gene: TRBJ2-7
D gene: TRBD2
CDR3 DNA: TGTGCCAGAAGCTTGGAGCGCCGCGGATTTGAGACTAGCGGGATCTCCTACGAGCAGTACTTC
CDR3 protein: CARSLERRGFETSGISYEQYF

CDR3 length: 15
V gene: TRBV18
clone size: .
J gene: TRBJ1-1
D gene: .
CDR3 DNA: TGTGCCAGCTCACCATCGAGGAGCCCTGACACTGAAGCTTTCTTT
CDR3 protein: CASSPSRSPDTEAFF

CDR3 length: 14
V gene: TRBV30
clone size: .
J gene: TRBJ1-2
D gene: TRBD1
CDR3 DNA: TGTGCCTGGAGTTACACGGGACAGGGCTACGGCTACACCTTC
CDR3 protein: CAWSYTGQGYGYTF

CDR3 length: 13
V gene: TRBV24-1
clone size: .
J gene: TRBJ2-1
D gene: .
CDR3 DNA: TGTGCCACCAGTGGCCGGTCTTACAATGAGCAGTTCTTC
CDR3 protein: CATSGRSYNEQFF

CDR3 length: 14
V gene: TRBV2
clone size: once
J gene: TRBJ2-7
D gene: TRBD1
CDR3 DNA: TGTGCCAGCAGCCCCAGGGGGACAGCCTACGAGCAGTACTTC
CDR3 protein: CASSPRGTAYEQYF

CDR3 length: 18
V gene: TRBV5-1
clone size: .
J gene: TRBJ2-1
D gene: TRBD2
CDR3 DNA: TGCGCCAGCAGCTTGATGCCTAGGACTAGCGGCTCCTACAATGAGCAGTTCTTC
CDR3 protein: CASSLMPRTSGSYNEQFF

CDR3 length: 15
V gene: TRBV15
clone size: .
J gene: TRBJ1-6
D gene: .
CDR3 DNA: TGTGCCACCAGCAGAGATGAGGGCAGTTATTCACCCCTCCACTTT
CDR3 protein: CATSRDEGSYSPLHF

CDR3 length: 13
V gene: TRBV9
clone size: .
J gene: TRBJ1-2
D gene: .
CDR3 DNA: TGTGCCAGCAGCGTAGTTGACAGTACTGGCTACACCTTC
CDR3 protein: CASSVVDSTGYTF

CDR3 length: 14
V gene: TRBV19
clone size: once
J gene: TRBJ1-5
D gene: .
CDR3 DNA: TGTGCCAGTAGGAATCAGGGAAACAATCAGCCCCAGCATTTT
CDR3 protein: CASRNQGNNQPQHF

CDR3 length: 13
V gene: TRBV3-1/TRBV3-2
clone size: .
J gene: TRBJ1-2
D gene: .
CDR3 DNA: TGTGCCTCCGGGTTGACCACAGGGAATGGCTACACCTTC
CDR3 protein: CASGLTTGNGYTF

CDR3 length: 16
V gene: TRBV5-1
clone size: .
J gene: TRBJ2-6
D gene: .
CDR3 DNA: TGCGCCAGCAGCTTGGATGGGACAACTGGGGCCAACGTCCTGACTTTC
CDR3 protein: CASSLDGTTGANVLTF

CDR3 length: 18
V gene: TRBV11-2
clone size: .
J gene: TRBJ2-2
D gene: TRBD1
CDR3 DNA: TGTGCCAGCAGCTTAACAAATAGACAGGGCTATGGGTTGGGGGAGCTGTTTTTT
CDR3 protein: CASSLTNRQGYGLGELFF

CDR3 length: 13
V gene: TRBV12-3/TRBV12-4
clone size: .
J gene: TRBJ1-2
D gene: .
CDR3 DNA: TGTGCCAGCGTCGGGGTCCAAAATGATGGCTACACCTTC
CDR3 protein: CASVGVQNDGYTF

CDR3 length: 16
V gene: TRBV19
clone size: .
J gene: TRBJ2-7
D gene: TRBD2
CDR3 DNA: TGTGCCAGCGCTGGGACTAGCGGTAGGAGTGCCTACGAGCAGTACTTC
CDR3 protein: CASAGTSGRSAYEQYF

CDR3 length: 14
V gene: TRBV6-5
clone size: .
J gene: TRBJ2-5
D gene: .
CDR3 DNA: TGTGCCAGCAGCCCCGTTAATTACCAAGAGACCCAGTACTTC
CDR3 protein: CASSPVNYQETQYF

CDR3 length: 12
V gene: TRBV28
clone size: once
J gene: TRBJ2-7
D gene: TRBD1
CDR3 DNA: TGTGCCACATACAGGGGGCGCTACGAGCAGTACTTC
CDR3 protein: CATYRGRYEQYF

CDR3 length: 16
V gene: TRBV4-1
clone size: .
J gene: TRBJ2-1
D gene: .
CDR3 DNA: TGCGCCAGCAGCCGAAGTAGCGGAAACTCCTACAATGAGCAGTTCTTC
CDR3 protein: CASSRSSGNSYNEQFF